The 25 T cell receptor beta chains below come from one sample, sequenced in a study of molecular identifiers for immune sequencing clone quantification. TCRdb processed the PCR reads anew with MiXCR; each CDR3 protein has one entry. The table shows about 630,000 distinct CDR3 sequences, with less than 30% occurring only once. Sequencing was performed on naive CD8+ T cells from blood, with Jurkat cell RNA spiked in. As to subset: FACS-sorted CD8+CD4-CCR7+CD45RA+ naive T cells. These receptors came from a human donor in good health. Some libraries in this study had Jurkat cell RNA spiked in.

This clonotype was picked up many times. The V gene is TRBV9, the J gene TRBJ2-3, with 9 bases lining up with TRBD2. The CDR3 covers 16 residues. Looked up from germline, CDR1 is SGDLS and CDR2 is YYNGEE. Unmatched junction bases numbered 10, after V lost 6 bases and J lost 2 bases. In nucleotides, the CDR3 is TGTGCCAGCAACGCGGCGGGAGGGTTGATCACAGATACGCAGTATTTT. It is translated as CASNAAGGLITDTQYF.

This clonotype was picked up many times. The chain has TRBV4-3 and TRBJ2-7; TRBD2 might be the D (6 bases). Looked up from germline, CDR1 is LGHNA and CDR2 is YSLEER. The CDR3 loop spans 15 amino acids. The ends were cut back, 0 bases at V and 3 bases at J, with 12 bases in the middle. CDR3 residues: CASSQDQASVYEQYF. CDR3 nucleotides: TGCGCCAGCAGCCAAGATCAGGCTAGCGTCTACGAGCAGTACTTC.

The chain carries TRBV19 and TRBJ1-5; D is unresolved. The CDR3 totals 13 residues. CDR1 LNHDA and CDR2 SQIVND come from the germline V gene (reference sequence). Trimming took 2 bases from V and 5 from J, leaving 7 bases between them. As DNA, the CDR3 is TGTGCCAGTAGTATACGGTCAGATCAGCCCCAGCATTTT. Translating gives CASSIRSDQPQHF.

In its sample, this clonotype was seen many times. The J gene is TRBJ2-5, the V gene TRBV7-6; 10 nucleotides match TRBD2. Germline CDR1 is SGHVS and CDR2 is FNYEAQ. V shed 7 bases and J 5 bases; nucleotides not matched to a gene: 1. The CDR3 has 12 amino acids. CDR3 in amino acids: CASKGLAETQYF. CDR3 nucleotide sequence: TGTGCCAGCAAGGGACTAGCGGAGACCCAGTACTTC.

This clonotype was detected many times. The genes are TRBV4-1 and TRBJ1-2, with D hard to call. The CDR3 contains 15 residues. V gave up 0 bases and J gave up 1 base, with 9 bases separating them. The germline gives CDR1 MGHRA, CDR2 YSYEKL. As DNA, the CDR3 is TGCGCCAGCAGCCAAGATCTTTACAGTAACTATGGCTACACCTTC. It yields the protein CASSQDLYSNYGYTF.

This clonotype showed up just a few times. The genes are TRBV27 and TRBJ1-1; 8 nucleotides align to TRBD1. J lost 4 bases, V lost 5 bases, and 12 bases had no gene match. Germline values: CDR1 MNHEY, CDR2 SMNVEV (reference sequence). The CDR3 consists of 16 residues. For the CDR3, the DNA is TGTGCCAGCAGTCCACGGACAGGGTTGGGGGTCACTGAAGCTTTCTTT. This codes for CASSPRTGLGVTEAFF.

The rearrangement joins TRBV27 to TRBJ1-6; D is perhaps TRBD1 (6 bases). Between the trimmed V and J ends, which lost 4 bases and 5 bases, there was a span of 12 bases. CDR1 is MNHEY and CDR2 is SMNVEV in the germline V gene (reference sequence). The length of the CDR3 is 15 residues. The DNA of the CDR3 is TGTGCCAGCAGTTGGACAGTTCCGAATAATTCACCCCTCCACTTT. The encoded protein is CASSWTVPNNSPLHF.

Comment on this clonotype: Being one base from a much bigger clone, this may be a read error. The chain's CDR3 is CSTGSLATNEKLFF. The CDR3 DNA reads TGCAGTACTGGTTCCCTTGCAACTAATGAAAAACTGTTTTTT. The chain is built from TRBV20-1 and TRBJ1-4; D is ambiguous. Trimming shortened V by 8 bases and J by 0 bases, and 13 bases separated the two germline ends. Per the germline V gene, CDR1 is DFQATT and CDR2 is SNEGSKA (reference sequence). The CDR3 loop spans 14 amino acids.

This clonotype appeared many times. The V and J genes are TRBV6-1 and TRBJ2-3; 7 bases agree with TRBD1. Germline CDR1 MNHNS, CDR2 SASEGT. This CDR3 has 17 residues. Trimming cost V 7 bases and J 2 bases; bases outside gene matches: 15. The CDR3 region is CASIPWTGGFFTDTQYF. The CDR3 DNA is TGTGCCAGCATTCCTTGGACAGGCGGGTTCTTCACAGATACGCAGTATTTT.

This clonotype was counted ten times or more. The missing conserved phenylalanine or tryptophan at the end of this CDR3 makes a read error likely. The limits of the CDR3 on the DNA are not certain, so only TCRdb's listed CDR3 is given. The chain carries TRBV28 and TRBJ2-1; TRBD1, as called in the table, went unchecked against the DNA. The CDR3 length equals 12 residues, ends included. Looked up from germline, CDR1 is MDHEN and CDR2 is SYDVKM. The CDR3 reads CASRGDSRDFFY.

The chain combines TRBV19 with TRBJ2-3, with TRBD2 matching 12 bases. This CDR3 is built from 18 residues. The V gene's germline CDR1 is LNHDA and CDR2 SQIVND (reference sequence). V gave up 5 bases and J gave up 2 bases; unmatched junction bases: 11. CDR3 protein: CASSPGKTSGGYTDTQYF. CDR3 bases: TGTGCCAGTAGTCCAGGGAAGACTAGCGGGGGTTACACAGATACGCAGTATTTT.

This clonotype was observed at least ten times. The gene calls are TRBV4-1 and TRBJ1-1; D is possibly TRBD1 (5 bases). V was clipped by 4 bases and J by 1 base, with 10 bases between them. The germline V gene has CDR1 MGHRA and CDR2 YSYEKL. The CDR3 sequence is 14 residues long. CDR3 region: CASSRLDTNTEAFF. The CDR3 DNA follows: TGCGCCAGCAGCCGGTTGGACACGAACACTGAAGCTTTCTTT.

The rearrangement joins TRBV7-9 to TRBJ2-7, with 13 nucleotides matching TRBD2. Germline trimming cut 5 bases from V and 1 base from J; bases unmatched to any gene: 8. The CDR3 contains 17 residues. The V gene's germline CDR1 is SEHNR and CDR2 FQNEAQ (reference sequence). The CDR3 DNA follows: TGTGCCAGCAGCGAAGGGACTAGCGGGATGAAATCCTACGAGCAGTACTTC. This gives the protein CASSEGTSGMKSYEQYF.

Concerning this clonotype: This may stem from a read error, because a much larger clone lies one nucleotide away. This chain links TRBV24-1 with TRBJ2-1; TRBD1 is a possible D gene (6 bases). This CDR3 has 14 amino acids. CDR1 KGHDR and CDR2 SFDVKD come from the germline V gene. In DNA form, the CDR3 reads TGTGTCACCAGTGATTTAAACAGGGACAATGAGCAGTTCTTC. This sequence encodes CVTSDLNRDNEQFF.

This clonotype was picked up many times. The V gene is TRBV27, the J gene TRBJ1-5; D gene uncertain. The CDR3 totals 13 residues. V was clipped by 2 bases and J by 1 base, with 3 bases between them. Per germline, CDR1 MNHEY and CDR2 SMNVEV (reference sequence). CDR3 bases: TGTGCCAGCAGTTTACTAAGCAATCAGCCCCAGCATTTT. Its translation: CASSLLSNQPQHF.

The V call is TRBV19, the J call TRBJ2-2; no reliable D call. Trimming shortened V by 5 bases and J by 2 bases, and 6 bases separated the two germline ends. This CDR3 spans 13 amino acids. Germline V gene lookup returns CDR1 LNHDA and CDR2 SQIVND (reference sequence). Here the CDR3 reads CASSPYNTGELFF. Here the CDR3 DNA reads TGTGCCAGTAGTCCATATAACACCGGGGAGCTGTTTTTT.

Concerning this clonotype: This clone may be a read error of a much larger clone one base away. The chain couples TRBV4-1 to TRBJ1-1, with 7 bases fitting TRBD1. In germline, CDR1 is MGHRA, CDR2 YSYEKL. There are 15 residues in the CDR3. V lost 8 bases and J lost 5; bases outside the gene matches: 14. CDR3 sequence reads: CASCGQGGWRTEAFF. CDR3 nucleotides: TGCGCCAGCTGCGGGCAGGGGGGATGGAGAACTGAAGCTTTCTTT.

The gene calls are TRBV19 and TRBJ2-1; tentatively, D is TRBD2 (6 bases). This CDR3 region has 14 residues. The V gene lost 8 bases and the J gene lost 5 bases, with 16 bases spanning the gap. Germline V gene data show CDR1 as LNHDA and CDR2 as SQIVND (reference sequence). The CDR3 nucleotides are TGTGCCAGTCACCACGGGAGCATAAACAATGAGCAGTTCTTC. This codes for CASHHGSINNEQFF.

This clonotype was counted many times. The rearrangement joins TRBV4-3 to TRBJ2-3, with 7 bases identical to TRBD2. With 5 bases clipped from V and 4 bases from J, the junction kept 9 bases outside the gene matches. The CDR3 length is 15 residues. Per the germline V gene, CDR1 is LGHNA and CDR2 is YSLEER. CDR3 region: CASSKRSLAADTQYF. CDR3 nucleotide sequence: TGCGCCAGCAGCAAACGGAGCCTAGCGGCAGATACGCAGTATTTT.

A few counts support this clonotype. The chain recombines TRBV10-3 with TRBJ2-7; 12 bases line up with TRBD1. CDR3 length: 14 amino acids. Losses at the gene ends were 5 bases for V and 5 bases for J; bases not matched to a gene: 4. Germline V gene sequence: CDR1 ENHRY, CDR2 SYGVKD. In DNA, the CDR3 is TGTGCCATCAGTATAGGGACAGGGGGCGACGAGCAGTACTTC. Its translation is CAISIGTGGDEQYF.

This clonotype occurred many times. V usage is TRBV5-1 and J usage is TRBJ2-5; D might be TRBD1 (6 bases). Trimming cost V 5 bases and J 1 base, with 12 bases left between them. The germline V gene has CDR1 SGHRS and CDR2 YFSETQ. This CDR3 is built from 14 residues. CDR3 DNA sequence: TGCGCCAGCAGGCCAAGAGGGGGCCAAGAGACCCAGTACTTC. Its protein product is CASRPRGGQETQYF.

The rearrangement links TRBV4-3 to TRBJ2-2; 7 nucleotides agree with TRBD1. This CDR3 contains 19 residues. J gave up 0 bases and V 0 bases, and 10 bases lay outside the gene matches. CDR1 and CDR2 from the germline V gene are LGHNA and YSLEER. CDR3 protein: CASSQDDLGQIANTGELFF. The CDR3 bases are TGCGCCAGCAGCCAAGATGACCTGGGACAGATAGCGAACACCGGGGAGCTGTTTTTT.

In its sample, this clonotype was seen many times. The J gene is TRBJ1-1, the V gene TRBV6-1; TRBD1 might be the D (5 bases). This CDR3 has 13 amino acids. Between the trimmed V and J ends, which lost 6 bases and 5 bases, there was a span of 13 bases. CDR1 and CDR2 (germline): MNHNS, SASEGT. The CDR3 loop reads CASRGDGGTEAFF. The DNA of the CDR3 is TGTGCCAGCAGGGGGGACGGGGGTACTGAAGCTTTCTTT.

The V gene is TRBV29-1, the J gene TRBJ2-7; weak D call: TRBD1 (5 bases). Germline V gene data show CDR1 as SQVTM and CDR2 as ANQGSEA. The CDR3 loop spans 13 amino acids. V dropped 1 base and J dropped 1 base, with 8 bases sitting between them. CDR3 DNA: TGCAGCGTTGAAGTCAGGGATTCCTACGAGCAGTACTTC. Translation: CSVEVRDSYEQYF.

V gene TRBV13 combines with J gene TRBJ2-7; the match to TRBD1 covers 9 bases. The CDR3 loop spans 13 amino acids. After removal of 4 bases from V and 5 bases from J, the junction contained 3 bases not matched to a gene. Per germline, CDR1 PRHDT and CDR2 FYEKMQ (reference sequence). The CDR3 loop is CASSSRQGDEQYF. CDR3 nucleotide sequence: TGTGCCAGCAGCTCCCGACAGGGGGACGAGCAGTACTTC. The whole variable domain, filled in from reference TRBV13 and TRBJ2-7, reads AAGVIQSPRHLIKEKRETATLKCYPIPRHDTVYWYQQGPGQDPQFLISFYEKMQSDKGSIPDRFSAQQFSDYHSELNMSSLELGDSALYFCASSSRQGDEQYFGPGTRLTVT.